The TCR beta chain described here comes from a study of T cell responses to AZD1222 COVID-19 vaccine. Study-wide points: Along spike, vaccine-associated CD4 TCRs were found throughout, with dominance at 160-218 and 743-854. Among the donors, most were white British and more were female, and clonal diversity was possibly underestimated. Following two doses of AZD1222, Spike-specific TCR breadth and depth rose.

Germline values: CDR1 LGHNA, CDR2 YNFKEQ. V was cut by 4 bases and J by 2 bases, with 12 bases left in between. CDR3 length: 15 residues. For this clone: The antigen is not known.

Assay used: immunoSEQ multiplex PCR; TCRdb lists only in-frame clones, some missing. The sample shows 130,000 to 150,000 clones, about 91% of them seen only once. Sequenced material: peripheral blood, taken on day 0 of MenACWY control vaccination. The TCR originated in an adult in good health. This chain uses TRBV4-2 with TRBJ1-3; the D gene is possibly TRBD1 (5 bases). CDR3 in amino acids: CASSPEGTAGNTIYF. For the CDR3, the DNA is TGTGCCAGCAGCCCGGAGGGGACGGCTGGAAACACCATATATTTT.